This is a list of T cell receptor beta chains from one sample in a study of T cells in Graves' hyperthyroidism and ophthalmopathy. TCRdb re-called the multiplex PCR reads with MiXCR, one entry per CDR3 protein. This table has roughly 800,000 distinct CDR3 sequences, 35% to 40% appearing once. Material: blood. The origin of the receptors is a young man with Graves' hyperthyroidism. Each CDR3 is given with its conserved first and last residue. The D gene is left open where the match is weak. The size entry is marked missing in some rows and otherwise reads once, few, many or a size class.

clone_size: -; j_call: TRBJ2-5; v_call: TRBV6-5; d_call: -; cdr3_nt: TGTGCCAGCAGTTACATGGGGACGGACGAGGAGGAGACCCAGTACTTC; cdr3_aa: CASSYMGTDEEETQYF
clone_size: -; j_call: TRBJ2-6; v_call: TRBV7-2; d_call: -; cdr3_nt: TGTGCCAGCAGCTTAGAATTGAGCTCTGGGGCCAACGTCCTGACTTTC; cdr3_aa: CASSLELSSGANVLTF
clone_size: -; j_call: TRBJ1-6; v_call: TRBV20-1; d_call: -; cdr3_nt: TGCAGTGTCGGACTGGGAGGGTCACCCCTCCACTTT; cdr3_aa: CSVGLGGSPLHF
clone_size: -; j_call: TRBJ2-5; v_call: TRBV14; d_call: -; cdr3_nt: TGTGCCAGCAGCCAGGGGGAGGGGGCCATCCCGGAGACCCAGTACTTC; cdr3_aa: CASSQGEGAIPETQYF
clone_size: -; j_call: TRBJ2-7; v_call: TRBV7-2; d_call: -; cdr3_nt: TGTGCCAGCAGTTTAAGACCGACGAGCTCCTACGAGCAGTACTTC; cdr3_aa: CASSLRPTSSYEQYF
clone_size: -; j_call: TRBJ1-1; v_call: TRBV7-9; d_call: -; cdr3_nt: TGTGCCAGCAGCTTAGTGGCTGCGGGGGCTGAAGCTTTCTTT; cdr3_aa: CASSLVAAGAEAFF
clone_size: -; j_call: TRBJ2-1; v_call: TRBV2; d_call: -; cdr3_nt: TGTGCCAGCAGTGCGAGAGGGGAGCAGTTCTTC; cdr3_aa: CASSARGEQFF
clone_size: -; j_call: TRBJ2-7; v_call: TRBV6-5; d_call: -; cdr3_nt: TGTGCCAGCAGTTACTCGATCCCCGGGCTTGTTACCTACGAGCAGTACTTC; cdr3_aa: CASSYSIPGLVTYEQYF
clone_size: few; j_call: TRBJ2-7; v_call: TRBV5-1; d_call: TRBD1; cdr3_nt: TGCGCCAGCAGCTTAGTGTATTCGGACAGGACGGGTCATGAGCAGTACTTC; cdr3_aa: CASSLVYSDRTGHEQYF
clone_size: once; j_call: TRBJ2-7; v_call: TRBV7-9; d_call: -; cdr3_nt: TGTGCCAGCAGCCCTACAAGACTAGGGGGCACCTACGAGCAGTACTTC; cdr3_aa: CASSPTRLGGTYEQYF
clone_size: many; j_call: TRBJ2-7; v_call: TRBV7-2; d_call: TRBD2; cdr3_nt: TGTGCCAGCAATCCGACTAGCGGGAGATACGAGCAGTACTTC; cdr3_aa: CASNPTSGRYEQYF
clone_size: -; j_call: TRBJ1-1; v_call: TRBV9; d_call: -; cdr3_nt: TGTGCCAGCAGCGTAGAAGGGTTCGGAATGAACACTGAAGCTTTCTTT; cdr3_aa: CASSVEGFGMNTEAFF
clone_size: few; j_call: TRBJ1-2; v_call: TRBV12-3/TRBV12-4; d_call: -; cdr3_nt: TGTGCCAGCAGCCCGCGGGGGCTCTATGGCTACACCTTC; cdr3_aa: CASSPRGLYGYTF
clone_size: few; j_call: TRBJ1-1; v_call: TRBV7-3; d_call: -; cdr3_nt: TGTGCCAGCAGCCAAACCAGAAACACTGAAGCTTTCTTT; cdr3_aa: CASSQTRNTEAFF
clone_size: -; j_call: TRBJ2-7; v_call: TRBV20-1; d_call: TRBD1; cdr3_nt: TGCAGTGCGCGCAAACCCGGGACAGTCTACGAGCAGTACTTC; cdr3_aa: CSARKPGTVYEQYF
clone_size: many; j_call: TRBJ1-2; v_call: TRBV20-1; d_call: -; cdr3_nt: TGCAGTGCTAGATCGGACGCTTATGGCTACACCTTC; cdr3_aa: CSARSDAYGYTF
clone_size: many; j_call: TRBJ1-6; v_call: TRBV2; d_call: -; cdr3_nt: TGTGCCGTACGGACAGTTAATTCACCCCTCCACTTT; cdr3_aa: CAVRTVNSPLHF
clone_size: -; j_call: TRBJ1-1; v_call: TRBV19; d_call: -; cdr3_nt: TGTGCCAGTATCCAGTGGGGAGAAGCTTTCTTT; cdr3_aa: CASIQWGEAFF
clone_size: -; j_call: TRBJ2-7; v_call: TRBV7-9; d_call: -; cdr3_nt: TGCGCCAGCAGCCCTCGGAGTGGCTTTTACGAGCAGTACTTC; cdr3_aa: CASSPRSGFYEQYF
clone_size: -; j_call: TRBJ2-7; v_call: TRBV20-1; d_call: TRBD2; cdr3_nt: TGCAGTGCTAGAGCTAGCGGGGGTCTCTCCTACGAGCAGTACTTC; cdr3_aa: CSARASGGLSYEQYF
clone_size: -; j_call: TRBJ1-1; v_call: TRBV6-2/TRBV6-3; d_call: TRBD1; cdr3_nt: TGTGCCAGCGGGCAGGGGGTTCCGACTTTCTTT; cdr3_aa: CASGQGVPTFF
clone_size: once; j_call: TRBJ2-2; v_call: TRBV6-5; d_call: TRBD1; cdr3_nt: TGTGCCAGCAGTCCGGGACAGGGGGATCGATACGGGGAGCTGTTTTTT; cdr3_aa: CASSPGQGDRYGELFF
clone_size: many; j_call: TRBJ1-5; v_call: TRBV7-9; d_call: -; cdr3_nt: TGTGCCAGCAGCACTGGGGGGAATTGGAATCAGCCCCAGCATTTT; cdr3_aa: CASSTGGNWNQPQHF
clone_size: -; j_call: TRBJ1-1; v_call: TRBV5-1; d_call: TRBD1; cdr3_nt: TGCGCCAGCAGCTTGGGACAGGGGAAGCTTGAAGCTTTCTTT; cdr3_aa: CASSLGQGKLEAFF
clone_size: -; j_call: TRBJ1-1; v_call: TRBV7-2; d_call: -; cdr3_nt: TGTGCCAGCAGCGCTTCGACAGGTAATGAAGCTTTCTTT; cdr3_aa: CASSASTGNEAFF
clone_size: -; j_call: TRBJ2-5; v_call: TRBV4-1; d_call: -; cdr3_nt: TGCGCCAGCAGCCAAGATCGGGGGGCGGGTGAGACCCAGTACTTC; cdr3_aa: CASSQDRGAGETQYF
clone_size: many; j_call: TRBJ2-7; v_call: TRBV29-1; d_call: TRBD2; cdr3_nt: TGCAGCGTTTTACTAGCGGGAGGGTCCTACGAGCAGTACTTC; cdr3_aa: CSVLLAGGSYEQYF
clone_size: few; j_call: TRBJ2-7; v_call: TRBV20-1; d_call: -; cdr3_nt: TGCAGTGCTAGAGAGTGGAAGCCTTTAGCGTACGAGCAGTACTTC; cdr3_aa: CSAREWKPLAYEQYF
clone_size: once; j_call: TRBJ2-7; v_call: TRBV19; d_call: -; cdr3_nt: TGTGCCAGTAGTCCTGGACAGCCCTCCTACGAGCAGTACTTC; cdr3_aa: CASSPGQPSYEQYF
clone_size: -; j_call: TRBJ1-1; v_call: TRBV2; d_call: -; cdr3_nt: TGTGCCAGCAGACCCCAGCCGAACACTGAAGCTTTCTTT; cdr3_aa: CASRPQPNTEAFF
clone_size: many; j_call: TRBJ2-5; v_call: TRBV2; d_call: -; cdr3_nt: TGTGCCAGCAGTGTAGTGGGAGAGACCCAGTACTTC; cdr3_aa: CASSVVGETQYF
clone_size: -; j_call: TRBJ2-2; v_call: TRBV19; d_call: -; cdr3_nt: TGTGCCAGTAGCAGGCAACAGGGTAACACCGGGGAGCTGTTTTTT; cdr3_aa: CASSRQQGNTGELFF
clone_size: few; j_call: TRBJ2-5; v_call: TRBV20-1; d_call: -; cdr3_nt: TGCAGTGCTAGAGCGGGGTTTGAGAAGACCCAGTACTTC; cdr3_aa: CSARAGFEKTQYF
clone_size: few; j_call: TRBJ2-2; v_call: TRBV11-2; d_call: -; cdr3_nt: TGTGCCAGCAGCCAAATACGGGGCACCGGGGAGCTGTTTTTT; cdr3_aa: CASSQIRGTGELFF
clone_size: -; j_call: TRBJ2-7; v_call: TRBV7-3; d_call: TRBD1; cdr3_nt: TGCGCCAGCAAATCCATGACAGGGGCCCCTTCGTACGAGCAGTACTTC; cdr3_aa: CASKSMTGAPSYEQYF
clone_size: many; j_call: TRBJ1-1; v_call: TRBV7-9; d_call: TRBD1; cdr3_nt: TGTGCCAGCGCCCAGGGACAGGGGAGCACTGAAGCTTTCTTT; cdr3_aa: CASAQGQGSTEAFF
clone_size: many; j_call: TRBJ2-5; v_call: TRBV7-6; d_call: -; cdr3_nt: TGTGCCAGCAGCCCCCGTCTCCAAGAGACCCAGTACTTC; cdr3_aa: CASSPRLQETQYF
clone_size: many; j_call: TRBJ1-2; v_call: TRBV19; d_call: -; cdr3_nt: TGTGCCAGTAGCCCTCGGGGAGGGCGCAACTATGGCTACACCTTC; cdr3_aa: CASSPRGGRNYGYTF
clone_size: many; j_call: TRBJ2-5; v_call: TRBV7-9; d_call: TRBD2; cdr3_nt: TGTGCCAGCAGTGCCGGGCCGGGAGGGCCAGGAGAGACCCAGTACTTC; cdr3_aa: CASSAGPGGPGETQYF
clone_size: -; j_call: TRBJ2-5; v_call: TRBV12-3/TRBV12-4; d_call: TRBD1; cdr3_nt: TGTGCCAGCAACCGGACAGGGGCAGAGACCCAGTACTTC; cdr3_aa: CASNRTGAETQYF
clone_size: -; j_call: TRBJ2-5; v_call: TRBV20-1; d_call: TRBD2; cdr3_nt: TGCAGTGCTAGAGATCAGACTAGCGGGGGAACCCAAGAGACCCAGTACTTC; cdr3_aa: CSARDQTSGGTQETQYF
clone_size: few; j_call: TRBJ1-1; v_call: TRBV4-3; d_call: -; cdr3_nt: TGCGCCAGCAGCCAGAGAGATGTGAACACTGAAGCTTTCTTT; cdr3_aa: CASSQRDVNTEAFF